This entry describes one T cell receptor beta chain. Time point here: baseline, week 1 (first vaccination visit). The treatment denotes: pre-vaccination baseline after standard-of-care therapy. The CDR3 is made up of 14 amino acids. Germline V CDR1 and CDR2: MNHNY, SVGAGI (reference sequence). V shed 6 bases and J shed 1 base, with 12 bases lying between them. Here immunoSEQ multiplex PCR was the method, and the copy in TCRdb shows in-frame clones only, minus some. Of about 38,000 clones listed, around 80% are singletons. The data were taken from a study of a mutant IDH1 vaccine in newly diagnosed glioma.

The clonotype comes from a man between 35 and 55 years old with glioma. Some clones in this sample may be carry-over from other donors' samples. The V gene is TRBV6-6, the J gene TRBJ1-1, with D unresolved. The material sequenced was PBMCs, taken from a glioma patient treated with radiotherapy, temozolomide or both. CDR3 DNA sequence: TGTGCCAGCAGCGACCGAGCCCGGAACACTGAAGCTTTCTTT. Its translation: CASSDRARNTEAFF.